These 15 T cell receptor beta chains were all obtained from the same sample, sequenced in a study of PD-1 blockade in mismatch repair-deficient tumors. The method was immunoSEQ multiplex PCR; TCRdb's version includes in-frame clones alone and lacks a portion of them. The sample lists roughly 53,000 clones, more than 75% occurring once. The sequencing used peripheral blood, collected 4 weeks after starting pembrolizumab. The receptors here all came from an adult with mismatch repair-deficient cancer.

The CDR3 sequence: CASSLGWERYEQYF. Here the CDR3 DNA reads TGTGCCAGCAGTTTGGGGTGGGAGAGGTACGAGCAGTACTTC. J is TRBJ2-7 and V is TRBV27; D may be TRBD2 (5 bases). Trimming took off 3 bases at V and 4 bases at J, with 13 bases between the two ends. The CDR3 has 14 amino acids. The germline V gene has CDR1 MNHEY and CDR2 SMNVEV (reference sequence).

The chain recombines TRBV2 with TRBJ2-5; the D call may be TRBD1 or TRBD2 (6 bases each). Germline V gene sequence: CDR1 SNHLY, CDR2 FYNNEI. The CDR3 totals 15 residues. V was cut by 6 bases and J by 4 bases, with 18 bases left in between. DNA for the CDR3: TGTGCCAGCAGCGTCTTAGAACAGGGAGGAGAGACCCAGTACTTC. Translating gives CASSVLEQGGETQYF.

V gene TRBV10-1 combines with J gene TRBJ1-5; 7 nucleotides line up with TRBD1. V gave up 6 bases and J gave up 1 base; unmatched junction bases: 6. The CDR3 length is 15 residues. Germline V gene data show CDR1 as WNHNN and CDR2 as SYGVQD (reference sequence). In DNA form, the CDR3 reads TGCGCCAGCAGAACACCGGGACAGAGCAATCAGCCCCAGCATTTT. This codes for CASRTPGQSNQPQHF.

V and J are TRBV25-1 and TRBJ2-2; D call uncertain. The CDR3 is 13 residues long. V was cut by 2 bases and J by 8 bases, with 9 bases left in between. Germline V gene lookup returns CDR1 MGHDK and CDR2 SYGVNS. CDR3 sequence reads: CASSERLGGELFF. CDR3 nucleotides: TGTGCCAGCAGTGAACGGTTAGGAGGGGAGCTGTTTTTT.

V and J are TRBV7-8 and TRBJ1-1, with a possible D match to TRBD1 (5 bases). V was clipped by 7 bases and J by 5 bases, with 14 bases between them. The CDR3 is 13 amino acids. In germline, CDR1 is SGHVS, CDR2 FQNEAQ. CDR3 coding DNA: TGTGCCAGCAAATCCCAGGGTTTGACTGAAGCTTTCTTT. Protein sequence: CASKSQGLTEAFF.

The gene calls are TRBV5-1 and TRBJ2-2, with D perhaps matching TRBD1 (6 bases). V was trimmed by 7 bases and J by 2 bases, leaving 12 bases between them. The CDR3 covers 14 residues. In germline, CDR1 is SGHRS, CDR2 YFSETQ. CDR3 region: CASGLGTNTGELFF. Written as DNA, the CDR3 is TGCGCCAGCGGGCTCGGGACAAACACCGGGGAGCTGTTTTTT.

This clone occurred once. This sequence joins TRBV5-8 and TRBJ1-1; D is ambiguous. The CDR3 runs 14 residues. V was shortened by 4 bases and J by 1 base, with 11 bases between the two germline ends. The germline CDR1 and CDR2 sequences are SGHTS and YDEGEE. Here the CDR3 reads CASSPVGGNTEAFF. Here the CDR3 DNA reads TGTGCCAGCAGCCCGGTCGGAGGGAACACTGAAGCTTTCTTT.

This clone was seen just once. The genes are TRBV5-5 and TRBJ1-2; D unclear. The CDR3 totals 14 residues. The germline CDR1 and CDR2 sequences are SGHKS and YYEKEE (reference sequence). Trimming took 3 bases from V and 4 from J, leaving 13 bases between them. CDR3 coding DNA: TGTGCCAGCAGCTCGGAGGCTGAAATCTATGGCTACACCTTC. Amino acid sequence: CASSSEAEIYGYTF.

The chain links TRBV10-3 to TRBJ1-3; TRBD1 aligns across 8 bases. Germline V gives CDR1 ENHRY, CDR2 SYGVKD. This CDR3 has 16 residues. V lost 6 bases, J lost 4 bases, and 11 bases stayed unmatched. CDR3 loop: CAIRPDQGATGNTIYF. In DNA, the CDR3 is TGTGCCATCAGACCCGATCAGGGGGCAACCGGAAACACCATATATTTT.

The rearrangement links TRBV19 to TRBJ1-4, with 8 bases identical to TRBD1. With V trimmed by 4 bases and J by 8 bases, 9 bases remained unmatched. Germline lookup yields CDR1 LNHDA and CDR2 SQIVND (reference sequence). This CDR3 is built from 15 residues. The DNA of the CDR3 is TGTGCCAGTAGTACCGACAGGGGCCTCGAGGAAAAACTGTTTTTT. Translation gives CASSTDRGLEEKLFF.

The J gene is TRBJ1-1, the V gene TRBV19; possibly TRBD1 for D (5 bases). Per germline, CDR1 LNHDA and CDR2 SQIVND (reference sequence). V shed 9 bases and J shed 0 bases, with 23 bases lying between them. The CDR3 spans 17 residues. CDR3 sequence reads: CASLGWVQGPVNTEAFF. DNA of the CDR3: TGTGCCAGCCTGGGGTGGGTGCAGGGTCCCGTGAACACTGAAGCTTTCTTT.

CDR3 in amino acids: CASSLARGELFF. In nucleotides, the CDR3 is TGTGCCAGCAGCTTGGCACGCGGGGAGCTGTTTTTT. V gene TRBV11-3 combines with J gene TRBJ2-2, with D unclear. The CDR3 has 12 amino acids. Germline V CDR1 and CDR2: SGHNT, YENEEA. The ends were cut back, 3 bases at V and 7 bases at J, with 6 bases in the middle.

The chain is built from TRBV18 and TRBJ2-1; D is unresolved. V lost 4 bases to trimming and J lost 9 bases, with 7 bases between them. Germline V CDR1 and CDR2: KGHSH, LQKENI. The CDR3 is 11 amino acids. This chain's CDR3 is CASSQGFEQFF. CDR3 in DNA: TGTGCCAGCTCACAGGGATTTGAGCAGTTCTTC.

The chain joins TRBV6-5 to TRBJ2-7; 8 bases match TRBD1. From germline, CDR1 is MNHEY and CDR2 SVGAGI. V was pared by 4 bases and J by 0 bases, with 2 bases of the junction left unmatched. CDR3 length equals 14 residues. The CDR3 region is CASSWGQDSYEQYF. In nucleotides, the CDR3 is TGTGCCAGCAGTTGGGGACAGGACTCCTACGAGCAGTACTTC.

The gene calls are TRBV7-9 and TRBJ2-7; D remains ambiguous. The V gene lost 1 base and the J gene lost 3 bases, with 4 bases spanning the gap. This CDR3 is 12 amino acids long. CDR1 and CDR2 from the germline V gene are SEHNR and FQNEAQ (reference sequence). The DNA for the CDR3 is TGTGCCAGCAGCTTAGACTACTACGAGCAGTACTTC. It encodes CASSLDYYEQYF.